The 20 T cell receptor beta chains below were found in one sample sequenced in a study of radiotherapy plus CTLA-4 blockade in lung cancer. Clones were read by immunoSEQ multiplex PCR, and TCRdb kept only the in-frame ones, dropping some. The sample holds approximately 100,000 clones; 82% are singletons and the top ten take around 3.6%. This material consisted of peripheral blood, taken from a patient treated with radiotherapy plus ipilimumab. The receptors originated from a human donor with non-small cell lung cancer who had a partial response to radiotherapy plus ipilimumab.

This clone was counted a few times. This sequence joins TRBV27 and TRBJ2-4, with D possibly matching TRBD2 (6 bases). V was pared by 3 bases and J by 1 base, with 10 bases between. The CDR3 extends over 15 amino acids. Germline V CDR1 and CDR2: MNHEY, SMNVEV (reference sequence). CDR3 protein: CASSLEGSAKNIQYF. CDR3 nucleotide sequence: TGTGCCAGCAGTTTGGAGGGGTCGGCCAAAAACATTCAGTACTTC.

The CDR3 region has the DNA TGTGCCACCAGCAGAGAAAAGCGTCCAACCTACGAGCAGTACTTC. Its translation is CATSREKRPTYEQYF. The V and J genes are TRBV15 and TRBJ2-7; D is undetermined. The ends were cut back, 0 bases at V and 2 bases at J, with 11 bases in the middle. From germline, CDR1 is LNHNV and CDR2 YYDKDF (reference sequence). This CDR3 is 15 amino acids long.

A single count supports this clone. One junction end does not reproduce the germline sequence, and a read error may be involved. V gene TRBV9 combines with J gene TRBJ2-7; TRBD1 matches at 9 bases. The length of the CDR3 is 14 residues. Germline V gene sequence: CDR1 SGDLS, CDR2 YYNGEE. CDR3 protein: CANSVMTGGGEQYF. CDR3 nucleotide sequence: TGTGCCAACAGCGTAATGACAGGGGGTGGTGAGCAGTACTTC.

This chain connects TRBV10-2 to TRBJ2-1; D is undetermined. Trimming cost V 5 bases and J 4 bases, with 9 bases left between them. From germline, CDR1 is WSHSY and CDR2 SAAADI. CDR3 length: 13 amino acids. Here the CDR3 reads CASSFLRYNEQFF. The CDR3 DNA follows: TGCGCCAGCAGTTTTTTACGGTACAATGAGCAGTTCTTC.

The gene calls are TRBV7-9 and TRBJ2-1, with 8 nucleotides matching TRBD1. V was clipped by 5 bases and J by 10 bases; unmatched bases: 7. This CDR3 has 13 residues. Per the germline V gene, CDR1 is SEHNR and CDR2 is FQNEAQ (reference sequence). CDR3 amino acids: CASSLDRGSEQFF. Here the CDR3 DNA reads TGTGCCAGCAGCCTCGACAGGGGAAGCGAGCAGTTCTTC.

This clone came up a few times. This chain joins TRBV6-1 and TRBJ1-5; D is ambiguous. Trimming removed 2 bases at V and 0 bases at J, with 14 bases between. The CDR3 length is 17 residues. CDR1 and CDR2 (germline): MNHNS, SASEGT. CDR3 loop: CASSEIGSGLSNQPQHF. The CDR3 DNA is TGTGCCAGCAGTGAAATCGGGTCAGGACTTAGCAATCAGCCCCAGCATTTT.

This clone has only one observation. The chain joins TRBV29-1 to TRBJ2-1; no clear D. The V end lost 3 bases, the J end lost 0 bases, and 9 bases lay between the germline ends. The germline CDR1 and CDR2 sequences are SQVTM and ANQGSEA. This CDR3 is 14 amino acids long. This CDR3 is CSVDGQSSYNEQFF. CDR3 coding DNA: TGCAGCGTTGATGGGCAAAGCTCCTACAATGAGCAGTTCTTC.

The chain couples TRBV5-1 to TRBJ2-6, with no clear D. The V and J ends lost 5 bases and 0 bases respectively, with 12 bases between them. Germline-derived CDR1 and CDR2 are SGHRS and YFSETQ. The CDR3 consists of 16 residues. In DNA, the CDR3 is TGCGCCAGCAGACGCGATACGAGCTCTGGGGCCAACGTCCTGACTTTC. Translation gives CASRRDTSSGANVLTF.

This clone was counted a few times. The rearrangement links TRBV6-1 to TRBJ1-3, with 9 bases lining up with TRBD1. The CDR3 totals 16 residues. In germline, CDR1 is MNHNS, CDR2 SASEGT. The V segment lost 3 bases and the J segment 0 bases; nucleotides outside the gene matches: 3. In DNA, the CDR3 is TGTGCCAGCAGTGACAGGGACAGGGCCTCTGGAAACACCATATATTTT. This sequence encodes CASSDRDRASGNTIYF.

The genes are TRBV4-2 and TRBJ2-3; 10 bases are shared with TRBD1. This CDR3 region has 16 residues. The germline CDR1 and CDR2 sequences are LGHNA and YNFKEQ. V shed 0 bases, J shed 1 base, and the junction held 1 base outside the gene matches. CDR3 sequence reads: CASSQETGGGTDTQYF. The CDR3 nucleotides read TGTGCCAGCAGCCAAGAGACAGGGGGCGGCACAGATACGCAGTATTTT.

The chain links TRBV6-1 to TRBJ2-3; possibly TRBD1 for D (6 bases). The V and J ends lost 4 bases and 3 bases respectively, with 11 bases between them. This CDR3 is 14 amino acids long. CDR1 and CDR2 from the germline V gene are MNHNS and SASEGT. The CDR3 protein is CASSVDRTTDTQYF. DNA for the CDR3: TGTGCCAGCAGTGTAGACAGGACAACAGATACGCAGTATTTT.

This chain's CDR3 is CASSLAQRTSISNEQFF. The CDR3 DNA reads as TGTGCCAGCAGCTTAGCGCAGAGGACTAGCATTTCCAATGAGCAGTTCTTC. V is TRBV7-9 and J is TRBJ2-1; 8 bases are a match to TRBD2. This CDR3 is 17 amino acids long. The ends lost 0 bases at V and 6 bases at J; junction bases unmatched: 10. The V gene's germline CDR1 is SEHNR and CDR2 FQNEAQ (reference sequence).

This clone showed up just a few times. V is TRBV19 and J is TRBJ2-2; 10 nucleotides align to TRBD2. CDR1 LNHDA and CDR2 SQIVND come from the germline V gene (reference sequence). Unmatched junction bases numbered 6, after V lost 4 bases and J lost 4 bases. This CDR3 has 16 residues. CDR3 region: CASSTPRTSGTGELFF. As DNA, the CDR3 is TGTGCCAGTAGTACCCCCCGGACTAGCGGCACCGGGGAGCTGTTTTTT.

This clone appeared once. The chain has TRBV5-4 and TRBJ2-3, with 10 bases lining up with TRBD2. V shed 3 bases and J 4 bases; nucleotides not matched to a gene: 8. The CDR3 spans 16 residues. Germline V gene data show CDR1 as SGHNT and CDR2 as YYREEE (reference sequence). CDR3 sequence reads: CASSSKSGRAADTQYF. The CDR3 nucleotides read TGTGCCAGCAGCTCAAAAAGCGGGAGGGCCGCAGATACGCAGTATTTT.

The V and J genes are TRBV28 and TRBJ2-1, with D possibly being TRBD1 (6 bases). CDR3 size: 16 residues. CDR1 and CDR2 from the germline V gene are MDHEN and SYDVKM. V was clipped by 8 bases and J by 6 bases, with 23 bases between them. CDR3 sequence reads: CASGLQGFRTGNEQFF. The CDR3 coding sequence is TGTGCCAGCGGATTACAGGGATTTCGGACTGGCAATGAGCAGTTCTTC.

The V call is TRBV5-1, the J call TRBJ2-7; D remains unclear. The germline V gene encodes CDR1 SGHRS and CDR2 YFSETQ. The CDR3 has 14 amino acids. The V gene lost 1 base and the J gene lost 0 bases, with 8 bases spanning the gap. The CDR3 nucleotides are TGCGCCAGCAGCTTGATGGCAAGCTCCTACGAGCAGTACTTC. It codes for CASSLMASSYEQYF.

This rearrangement joins TRBV27 to TRBJ2-7; 7 positions match TRBD2. The CDR3 length is 13 residues. The J segment lost 6 bases and the V segment lost 3 bases, leaving 5 bases of the junction unmatched. Germline values: CDR1 MNHEY, CDR2 SMNVEV (reference sequence). CDR3 sequence reads: CASSLRGTLEQYF. The CDR3 nucleotides are TGTGCCAGCAGTTTGCGGGGGACTCTCGAGCAGTACTTC.

The V call is TRBV27, the J call TRBJ2-5; D may be TRBD2 (7 bases). CDR3 length: 14 amino acids. Trimming cost V 3 bases and J 4 bases, with 12 bases left between them. CDR1 MNHEY and CDR2 SMNVEV come from the germline V gene (reference sequence). The CDR3 DNA reads TGTGCCAGCAGTTTGGGGGGGCGGAGAGAGACCCAGTACTTC. It encodes CASSLGGRRETQYF.

V gene TRBV19 combines with J gene TRBJ1-2, with unresolved D. Germline CDR1 LNHDA, CDR2 SQIVND (reference sequence). V lost 3 bases and J lost 0, with 8 bases in between. The CDR3 runs to 14 residues. In nucleotides, the CDR3 is TGTGCCAGTAGTATCGGTACGCCTAACTATGGCTACACCTTC. It yields the protein CASSIGTPNYGYTF.

This clone was seen more than once but under ten times. The chain combines TRBV7-2 with TRBJ1-1; 7 positions agree with TRBD1. Germline assignment: CDR1 SGHTA and CDR2 FQGNSA. The junction had 11 bases not matched to a gene; V was cut back by 4 bases and J by 6 bases. The CDR3 is made up of 15 amino acids. CDR3: CASSSRGAGGAEAFF. The CDR3 DNA follows: TGTGCCAGCAGCTCCAGGGGGGCCGGAGGAGCTGAAGCTTTCTTT.